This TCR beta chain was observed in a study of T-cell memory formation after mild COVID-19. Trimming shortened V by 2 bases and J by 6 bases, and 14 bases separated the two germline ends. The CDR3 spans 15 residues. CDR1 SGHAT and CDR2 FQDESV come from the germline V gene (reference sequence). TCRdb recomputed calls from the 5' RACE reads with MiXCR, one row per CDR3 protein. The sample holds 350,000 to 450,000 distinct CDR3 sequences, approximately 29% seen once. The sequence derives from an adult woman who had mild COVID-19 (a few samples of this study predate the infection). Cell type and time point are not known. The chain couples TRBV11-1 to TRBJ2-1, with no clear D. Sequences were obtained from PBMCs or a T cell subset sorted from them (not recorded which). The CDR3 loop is CASSLIDRWGNEQFF. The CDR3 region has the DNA TGTGCCAGCAGCTTAATCGACCGGTGGGGCAATGAGCAGTTCTTC.